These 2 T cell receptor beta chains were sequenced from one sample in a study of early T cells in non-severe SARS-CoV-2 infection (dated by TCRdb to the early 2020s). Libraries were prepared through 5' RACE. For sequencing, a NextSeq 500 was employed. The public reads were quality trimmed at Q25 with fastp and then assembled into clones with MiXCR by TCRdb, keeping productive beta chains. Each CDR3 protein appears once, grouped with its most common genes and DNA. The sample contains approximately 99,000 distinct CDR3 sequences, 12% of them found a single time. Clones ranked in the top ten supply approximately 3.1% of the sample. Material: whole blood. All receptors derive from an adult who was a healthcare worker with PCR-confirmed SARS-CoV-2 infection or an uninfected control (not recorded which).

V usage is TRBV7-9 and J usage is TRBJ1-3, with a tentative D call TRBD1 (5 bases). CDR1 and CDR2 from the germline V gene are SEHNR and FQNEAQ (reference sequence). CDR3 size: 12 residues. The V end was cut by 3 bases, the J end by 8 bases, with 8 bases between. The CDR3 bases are TGTGCCAGCAGCTTGGACACGTACACCATATATTTT. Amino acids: CASSLDTYTIYF.

The CDR3 spells CSAATANTEAFF. The CDR3 DNA follows: TGCAGCGCGGCGACAGCGAACACTGAAGCTTTCTTT. This chain uses TRBV29-1 with TRBJ1-1, with D possibly TRBD1 on 5 matching bases. This CDR3 comprises 12 residues. The V and J ends lost 7 bases and 1 base respectively, with 10 bases between them. Germline V gene sequence: CDR1 SQVTM, CDR2 ANQGSEA.